This TCR beta chain was captured in a study of T cells in Graves' hyperthyroidism and ophthalmopathy. V lost 1 base, J lost 7 bases, and 14 bases lay in between. Germline V CDR1 and CDR2: LGHNA, YSLEER. This CDR3 has 14 amino acids. RNA transcripts gave rise to amplified TCR beta CDR3 regions. Carried out on the TCR CDR3, a first-round RT-PCR used the HTBI primer set. TCRdb itself ran the multiplex PCR reads through MiXCR, one entry per CDR3 protein. The table has around 620,000 distinct CDR3 sequences, approximately 14% seen once. This chain links TRBV4-3 with TRBJ2-7; TRBD1 is a possible D gene (5 bases). The sequencing sample was made of blood. The source of this sequence is a woman between 18 and 29 years old with Graves' ophthalmopathy. CDR3 nucleotide sequence: TGCGCCAGCAGCCAAGCCCAGGGTCGGTGGGAGCAGTACTTC. This sequence encodes CASSQAQGRWEQYF.